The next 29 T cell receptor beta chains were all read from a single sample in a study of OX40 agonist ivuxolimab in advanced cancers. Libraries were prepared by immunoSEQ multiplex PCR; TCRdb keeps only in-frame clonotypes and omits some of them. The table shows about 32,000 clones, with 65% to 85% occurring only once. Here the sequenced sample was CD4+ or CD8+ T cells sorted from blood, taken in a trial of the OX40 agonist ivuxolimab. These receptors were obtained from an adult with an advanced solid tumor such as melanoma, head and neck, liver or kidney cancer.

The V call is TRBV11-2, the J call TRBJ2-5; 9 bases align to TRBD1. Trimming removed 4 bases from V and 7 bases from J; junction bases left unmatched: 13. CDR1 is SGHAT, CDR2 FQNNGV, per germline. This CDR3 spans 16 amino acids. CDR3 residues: CASSSQGAVSRLTQYF. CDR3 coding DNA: TGTGCCAGCAGCTCACAGGGGGCGGTGTCCCGATTGACCCAGTACTTC. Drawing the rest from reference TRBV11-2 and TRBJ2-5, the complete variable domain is EAGVAQSPRYKIIEKRQSVAFWCNPISGHATLYWYQQILGQGPKLLIQFQNNGVVDDSQLPKDRFSAERLKGVDSTLKIQPAKLEDSAVYLCASSSQGAVSRLTQYFGPGTRLLVL.

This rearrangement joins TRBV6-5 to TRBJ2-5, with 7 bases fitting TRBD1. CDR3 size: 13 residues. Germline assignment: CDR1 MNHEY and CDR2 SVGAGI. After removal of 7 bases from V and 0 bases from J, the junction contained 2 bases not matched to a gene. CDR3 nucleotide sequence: TGTGCCAGCACCGACAGGGACCAAGAGACCCAGTACTTC. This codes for CASTDRDQETQYF.

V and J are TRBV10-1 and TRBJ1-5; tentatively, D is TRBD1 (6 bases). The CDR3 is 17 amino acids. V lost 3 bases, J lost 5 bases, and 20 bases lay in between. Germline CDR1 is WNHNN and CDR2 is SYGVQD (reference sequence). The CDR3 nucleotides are TGCGCCAGCAGTGACCACCGGGACATCTTCAATTATCAGCCCCAGCATTTT. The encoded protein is CASSDHRDIFNYQPQHF.

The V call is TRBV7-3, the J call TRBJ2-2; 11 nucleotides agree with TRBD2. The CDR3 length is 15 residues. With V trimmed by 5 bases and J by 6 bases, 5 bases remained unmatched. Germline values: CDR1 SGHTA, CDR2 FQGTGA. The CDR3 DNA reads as TGTGCCAGCAGCCTACTAGCGGGAGACTCCGGGGAGCTGTTTTTT. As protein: CASSLLAGDSGELFF.

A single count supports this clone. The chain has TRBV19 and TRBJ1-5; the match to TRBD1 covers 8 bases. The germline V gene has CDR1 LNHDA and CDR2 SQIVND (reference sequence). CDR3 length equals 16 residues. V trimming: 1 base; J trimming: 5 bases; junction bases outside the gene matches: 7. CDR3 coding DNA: TGTGCCAGTAGTATAGCGGCAGGGGGCCTCGATCAGCCCCAGCATTTT. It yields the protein CASSIAAGGLDQPQHF.

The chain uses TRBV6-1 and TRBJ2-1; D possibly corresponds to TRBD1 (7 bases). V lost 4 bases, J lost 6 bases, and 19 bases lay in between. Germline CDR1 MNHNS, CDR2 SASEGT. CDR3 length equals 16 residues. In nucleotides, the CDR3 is TGTGCCAGCAGTGGACCCTCAGGGGGACTCGGCAATGAGCAGTTCTTC. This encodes CASSGPSGGLGNEQFF.

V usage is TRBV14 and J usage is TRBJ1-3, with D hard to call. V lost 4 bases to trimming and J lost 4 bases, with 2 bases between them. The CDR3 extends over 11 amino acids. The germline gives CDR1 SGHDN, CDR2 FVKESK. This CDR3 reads CASSLGNTIYF. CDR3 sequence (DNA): TGTGCCAGCAGCCTAGGAAACACCATATATTTT. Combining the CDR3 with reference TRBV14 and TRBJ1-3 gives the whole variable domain EAGVTQFPSHSVIEKGQTVTLRCDPISGHDNLYWYRRVMGKEIKFLLHFVKESKQDESGMPNNRFLAERTGGTYSTLKVQPAELEDSGVYFCASSLGNTIYFGEGSWLTVV.

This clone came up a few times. This chain's CDR3 is CASRKNTGELFF. DNA for the CDR3: TGTGCCAGCCGCAAGAACACCGGGGAGCTGTTTTTT. The rearrangement joins TRBV25-1 to TRBJ2-2; D ambiguous. This CDR3 has 12 amino acids. In germline, CDR1 is MGHDK, CDR2 SYGVNS. V lost 8 bases, J lost 1 base, and 5 bases lay in between.

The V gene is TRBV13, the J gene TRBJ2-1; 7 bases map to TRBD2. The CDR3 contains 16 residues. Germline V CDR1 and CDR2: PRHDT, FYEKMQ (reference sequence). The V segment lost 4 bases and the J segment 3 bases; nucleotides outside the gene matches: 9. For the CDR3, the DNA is TGTGCCAGCAGCTCGATCCGGGGGGACCTCTACAATGAGCAGTTCTTC. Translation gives CASSSIRGDLYNEQFF.

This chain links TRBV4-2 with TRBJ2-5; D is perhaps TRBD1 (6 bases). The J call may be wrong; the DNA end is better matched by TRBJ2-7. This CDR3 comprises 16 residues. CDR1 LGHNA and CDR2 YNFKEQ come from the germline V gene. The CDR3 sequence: CASSHLIGGTPYEQYF. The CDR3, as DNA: TGTGCCAGCAGCCACCTAATAGGGGGTACACCCTACGAGCAGTACTTC.

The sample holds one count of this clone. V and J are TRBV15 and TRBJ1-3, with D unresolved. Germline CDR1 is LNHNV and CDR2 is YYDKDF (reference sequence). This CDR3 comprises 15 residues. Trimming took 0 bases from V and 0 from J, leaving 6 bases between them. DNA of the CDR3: TGTGCCACCAGCAGAGACATATCCTCTGGAAACACCATATATTTT. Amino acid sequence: CATSRDISSGNTIYF.

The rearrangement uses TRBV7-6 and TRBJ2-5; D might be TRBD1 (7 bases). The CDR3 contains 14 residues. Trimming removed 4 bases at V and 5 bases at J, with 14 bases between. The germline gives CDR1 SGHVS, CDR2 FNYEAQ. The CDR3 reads CASSSRTGGETQYF. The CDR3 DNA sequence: TGTGCCAGCAGCTCCAGGACAGGAGGGGAGACCCAGTACTTC.

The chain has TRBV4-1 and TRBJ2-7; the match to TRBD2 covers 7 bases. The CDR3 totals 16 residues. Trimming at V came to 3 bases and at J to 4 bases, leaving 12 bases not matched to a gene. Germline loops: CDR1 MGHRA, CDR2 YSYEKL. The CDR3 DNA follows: TGCGCCAGCAGCCACAAGTCCGGCGGGAGCGGGTACGAGCAGTACTTC. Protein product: CASSHKSGGSGYEQYF.

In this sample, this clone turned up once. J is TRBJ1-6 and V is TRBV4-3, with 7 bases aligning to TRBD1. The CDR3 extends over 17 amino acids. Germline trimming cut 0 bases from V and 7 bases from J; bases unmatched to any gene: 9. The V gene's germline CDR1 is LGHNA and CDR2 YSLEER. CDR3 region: CASSQDQRDSLNSPLHF. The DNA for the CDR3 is TGCGCCAGCAGCCAAGATCAACGGGACAGTCTGAATTCACCCCTCCACTTT.

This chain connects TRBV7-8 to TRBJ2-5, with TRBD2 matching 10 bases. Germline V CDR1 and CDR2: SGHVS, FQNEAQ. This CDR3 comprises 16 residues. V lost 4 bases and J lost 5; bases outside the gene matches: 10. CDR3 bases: TGTGCCAGCAGCTCCCCCACTAGCGGGGTTGGGGAGACCCAGTACTTC. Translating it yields CASSSPTSGVGETQYF.

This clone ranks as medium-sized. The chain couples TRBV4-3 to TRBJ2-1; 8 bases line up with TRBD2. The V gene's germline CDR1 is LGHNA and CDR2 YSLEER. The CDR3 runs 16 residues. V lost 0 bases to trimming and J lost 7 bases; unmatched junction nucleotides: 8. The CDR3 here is CASSQDPRGAGNEQFF. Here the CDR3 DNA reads TGCGCCAGCAGCCAAGATCCGCGGGGGGCAGGAAATGAGCAGTTCTTC.

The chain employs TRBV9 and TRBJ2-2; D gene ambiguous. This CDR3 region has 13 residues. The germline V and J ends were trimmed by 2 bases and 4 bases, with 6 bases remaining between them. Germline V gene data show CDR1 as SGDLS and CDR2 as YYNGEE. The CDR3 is CASSVGTTGELFF. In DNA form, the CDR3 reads TGTGCCAGCAGCGTTGGTACCACCGGGGAGCTGTTTTTT.

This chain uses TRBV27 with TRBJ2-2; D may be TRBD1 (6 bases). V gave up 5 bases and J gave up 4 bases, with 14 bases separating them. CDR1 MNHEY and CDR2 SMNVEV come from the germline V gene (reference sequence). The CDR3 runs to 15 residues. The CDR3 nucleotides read TGTGCCAGCAGTCCCAACTTCAGGGGCACCGGGGAGCTGTTTTTT. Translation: CASSPNFRGTGELFF.

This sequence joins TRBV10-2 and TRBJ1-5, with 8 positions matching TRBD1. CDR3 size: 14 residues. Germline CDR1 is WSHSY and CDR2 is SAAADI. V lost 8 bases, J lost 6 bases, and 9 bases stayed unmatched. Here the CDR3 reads CASALTGGVQPQHF. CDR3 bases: TGCGCCAGCGCCCTCACAGGGGGAGTTCAGCCCCAGCATTTT.

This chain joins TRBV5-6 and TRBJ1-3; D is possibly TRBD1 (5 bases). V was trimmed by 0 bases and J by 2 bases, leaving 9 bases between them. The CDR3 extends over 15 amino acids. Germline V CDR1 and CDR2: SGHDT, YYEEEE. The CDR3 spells CASSLEGTAGNTIYF. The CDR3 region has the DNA TGTGCCAGCAGCTTGGAGGGGACTGCTGGAAACACCATATATTTT.

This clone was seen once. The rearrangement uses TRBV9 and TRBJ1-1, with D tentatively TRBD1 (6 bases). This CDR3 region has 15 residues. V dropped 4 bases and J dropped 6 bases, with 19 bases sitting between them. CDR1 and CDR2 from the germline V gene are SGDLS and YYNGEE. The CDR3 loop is CASSPKPQGLAEAFF. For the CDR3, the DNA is TGTGCCAGCAGCCCTAAACCCCAGGGGTTGGCTGAAGCTTTCTTT.

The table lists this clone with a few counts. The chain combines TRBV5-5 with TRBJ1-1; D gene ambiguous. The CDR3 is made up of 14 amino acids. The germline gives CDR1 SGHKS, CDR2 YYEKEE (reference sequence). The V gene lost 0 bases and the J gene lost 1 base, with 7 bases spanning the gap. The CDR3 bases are TGTGCCAGCAGCTTGGCAAGGTCGAACACTGAAGCTTTCTTT. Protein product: CASSLARSNTEAFF.

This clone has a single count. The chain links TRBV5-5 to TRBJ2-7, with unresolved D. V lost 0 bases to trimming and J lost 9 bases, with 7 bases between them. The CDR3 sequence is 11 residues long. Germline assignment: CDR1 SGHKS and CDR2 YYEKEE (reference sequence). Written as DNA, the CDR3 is TGTGCCAGCAGCTTGGGCCCCCCGCAGTACTTC. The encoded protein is CASSLGPPQYF.

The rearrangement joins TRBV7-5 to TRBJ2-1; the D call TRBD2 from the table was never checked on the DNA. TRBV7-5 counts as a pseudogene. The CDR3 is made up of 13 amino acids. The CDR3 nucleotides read TGTGCCAGCAGCTTCGGGGGATGGGATGAGCAGTTCTTC. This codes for CASSFGGWDEQFF.

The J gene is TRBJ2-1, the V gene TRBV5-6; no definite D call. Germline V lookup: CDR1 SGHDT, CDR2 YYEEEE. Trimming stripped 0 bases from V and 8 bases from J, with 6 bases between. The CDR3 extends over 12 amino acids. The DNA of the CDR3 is TGTGCCAGCAGCTTGGTGACGGATGAGCAGTTCTTC. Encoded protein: CASSLVTDEQFF.

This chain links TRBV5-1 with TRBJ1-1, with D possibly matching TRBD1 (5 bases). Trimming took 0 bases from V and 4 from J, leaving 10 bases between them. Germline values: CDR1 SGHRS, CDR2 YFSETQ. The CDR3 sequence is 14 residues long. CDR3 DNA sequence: TGCGCCAGCAGCTTGGTGCGGGACGGCACTGAAGCTTTCTTT. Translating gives CASSLVRDGTEAFF.

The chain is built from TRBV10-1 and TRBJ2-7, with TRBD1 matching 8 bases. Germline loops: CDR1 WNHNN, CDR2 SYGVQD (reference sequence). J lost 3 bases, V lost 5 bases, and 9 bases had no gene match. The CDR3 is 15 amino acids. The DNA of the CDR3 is TGCGCCAGCAGTCCAGGGTGGGACAGGCGCTACGAGCAGTACTTC. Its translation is CASSPGWDRRYEQYF.

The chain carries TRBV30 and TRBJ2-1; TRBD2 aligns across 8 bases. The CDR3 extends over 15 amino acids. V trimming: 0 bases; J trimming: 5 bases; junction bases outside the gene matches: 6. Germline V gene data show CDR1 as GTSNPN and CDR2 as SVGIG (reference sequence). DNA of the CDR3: TGTGCCTGGAGTGTCGAGGGACTAGACCACAATGAGCAGTTCTTC. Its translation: CAWSVEGLDHNEQFF.

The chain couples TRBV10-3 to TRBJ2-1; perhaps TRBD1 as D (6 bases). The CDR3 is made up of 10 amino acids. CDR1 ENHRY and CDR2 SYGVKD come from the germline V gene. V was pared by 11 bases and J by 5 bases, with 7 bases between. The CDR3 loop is CAAGDNEQFF. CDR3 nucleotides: TGTGCCGCAGGGGACAATGAGCAGTTCTTC.